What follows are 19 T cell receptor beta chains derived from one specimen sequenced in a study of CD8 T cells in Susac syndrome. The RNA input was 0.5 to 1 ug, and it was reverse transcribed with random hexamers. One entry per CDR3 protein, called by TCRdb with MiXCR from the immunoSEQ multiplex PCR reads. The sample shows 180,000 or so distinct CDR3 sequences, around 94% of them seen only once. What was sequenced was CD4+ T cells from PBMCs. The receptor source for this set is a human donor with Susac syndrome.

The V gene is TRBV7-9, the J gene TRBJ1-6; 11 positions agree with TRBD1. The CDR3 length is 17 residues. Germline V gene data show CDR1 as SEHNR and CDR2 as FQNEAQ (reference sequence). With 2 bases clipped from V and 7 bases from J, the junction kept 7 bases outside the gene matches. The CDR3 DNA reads TGTGCCAGCAGCTTAAACGGACAGGGGGCTGTCAATTCACCCCTCCACTTT. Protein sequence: CASSLNGQGAVNSPLHF. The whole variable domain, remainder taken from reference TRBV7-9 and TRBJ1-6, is DTGVSQNPRHKITKRGQNVTFRCDPISEHNRLYWYRQTLGQGPEFLTYFQNEAQLEKSRLLSDRFSAERPKGSFSTLEIQRTEQGDSAMYLCASSLNGQGAVNSPLHFGNGTRLTVT.

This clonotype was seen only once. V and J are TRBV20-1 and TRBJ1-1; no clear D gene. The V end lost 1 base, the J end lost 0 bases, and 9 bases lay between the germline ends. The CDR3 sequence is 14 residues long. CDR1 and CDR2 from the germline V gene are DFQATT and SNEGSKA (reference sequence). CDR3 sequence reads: CSARVPGMNTEAFF. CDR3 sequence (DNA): TGCAGTGCTAGAGTCCCGGGCATGAACACTGAAGCTTTCTTT.

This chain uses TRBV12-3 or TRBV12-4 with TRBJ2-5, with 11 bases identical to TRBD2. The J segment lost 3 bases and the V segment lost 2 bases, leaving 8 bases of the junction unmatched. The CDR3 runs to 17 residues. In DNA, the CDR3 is TGTGCCAGCAGTTTAAAGAGTTCGGGACTAGCGGAAGAGACCCAGTACTTC. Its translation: CASSLKSSGLAEETQYF.

The CDR3 DNA reads as TGCGCCAGCAGCTTGGAGGCAGGGGCGGTCTTCAACTATGGCTACACCTTC. Amino acids: CASSLEAGAVFNYGYTF. The J gene is TRBJ1-2, the V gene TRBV5-1, with D perhaps TRBD1 (6 bases). CDR3 size: 17 residues. Germline CDR1 SGHRS, CDR2 YFSETQ. Trimming shortened V by 0 bases and J by 2 bases, and 17 bases separated the two germline ends.

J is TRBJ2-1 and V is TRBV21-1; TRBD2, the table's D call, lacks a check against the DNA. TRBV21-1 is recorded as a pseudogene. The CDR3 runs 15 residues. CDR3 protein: CASSRGGGTYNEQFF. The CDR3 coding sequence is TGTGCCAGCAGCAGGGGAGGGGGGACTTACAATGAGCAGTTCTTC.

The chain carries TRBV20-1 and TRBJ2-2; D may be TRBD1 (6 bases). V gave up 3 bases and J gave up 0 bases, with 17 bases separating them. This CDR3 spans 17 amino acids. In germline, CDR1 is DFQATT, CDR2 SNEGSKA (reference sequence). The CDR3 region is CSARDPRGSANTGELFF. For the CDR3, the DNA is TGCAGTGCTAGGGATCCGAGGGGGAGCGCGAACACCGGGGAGCTGTTTTTT.

In nucleotides, the CDR3 is TGTGCCAGCAGCGTAAACAGGGACCCCAACTACAATGAGCAGTTCTTC. This translates into CASSVNRDPNYNEQFF. V is TRBV7-8 and J is TRBJ2-1; maybe TRBD1 (6 bases). This CDR3 contains 16 residues. The V and J ends lost 5 bases and 3 bases respectively, with 17 bases between them. Germline CDR1 SGHVS, CDR2 FQNEAQ.

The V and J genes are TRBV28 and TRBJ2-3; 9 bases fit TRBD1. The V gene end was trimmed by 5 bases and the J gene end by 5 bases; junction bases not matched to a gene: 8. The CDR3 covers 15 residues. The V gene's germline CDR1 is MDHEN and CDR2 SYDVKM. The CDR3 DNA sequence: TGTGCCAGCAGTACCGCAACAGGGGGCAAAGATACGCAGTATTTT. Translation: CASSTATGGKDTQYF.

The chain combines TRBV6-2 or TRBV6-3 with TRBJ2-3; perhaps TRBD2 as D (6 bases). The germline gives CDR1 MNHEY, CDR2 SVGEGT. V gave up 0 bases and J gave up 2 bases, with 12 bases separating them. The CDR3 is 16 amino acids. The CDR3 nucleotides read TGTGCCAGCAGTTACTCAGTAGCGGATCCCACAGATACGCAGTATTTT. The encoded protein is CASSYSVADPTDTQYF.

The CDR3 here is CSASLGGGEQYF. The CDR3 nucleotides read TGCAGTGCTAGTCTGGGGGGAGGCGAGCAGTACTTC. The J gene is TRBJ2-7, the V gene TRBV20-1; weak D call: TRBD2 (6 bases). This CDR3 is 12 amino acids long. Trimming left V 3 bases short and J 6 bases short, with 12 bases between. The germline V gene has CDR1 DFQATT and CDR2 SNEGSKA (reference sequence).

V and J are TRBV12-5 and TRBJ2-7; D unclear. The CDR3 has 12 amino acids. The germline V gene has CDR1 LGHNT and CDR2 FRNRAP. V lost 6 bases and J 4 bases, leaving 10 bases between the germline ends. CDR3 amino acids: CASGPRNYEQYF. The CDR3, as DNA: TGTGCTAGTGGCCCCCGTAATTACGAGCAGTACTTC.

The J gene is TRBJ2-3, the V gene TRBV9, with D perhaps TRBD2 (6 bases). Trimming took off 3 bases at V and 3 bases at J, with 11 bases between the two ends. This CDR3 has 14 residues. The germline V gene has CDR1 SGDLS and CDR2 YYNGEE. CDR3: CASSGPGGTDTQYF. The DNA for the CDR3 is TGTGCCAGCAGCGGGCCTGGGGGGACAGATACGCAGTATTTT.

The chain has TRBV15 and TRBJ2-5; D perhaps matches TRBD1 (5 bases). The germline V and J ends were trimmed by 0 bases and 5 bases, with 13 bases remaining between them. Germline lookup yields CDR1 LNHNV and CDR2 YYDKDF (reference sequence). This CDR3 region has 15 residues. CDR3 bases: TGTGCCACCAGCAGAGATTCCCAGGGTCGGGAGACCCAGTACTTC. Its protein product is CATSRDSQGRETQYF.

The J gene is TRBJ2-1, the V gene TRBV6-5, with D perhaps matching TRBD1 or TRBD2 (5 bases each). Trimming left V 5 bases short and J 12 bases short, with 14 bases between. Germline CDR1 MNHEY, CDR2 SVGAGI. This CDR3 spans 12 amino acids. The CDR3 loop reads CASSRDEARQFF. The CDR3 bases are TGTGCCAGCAGTCGGGACGAGGCTCGGCAGTTCTTC.

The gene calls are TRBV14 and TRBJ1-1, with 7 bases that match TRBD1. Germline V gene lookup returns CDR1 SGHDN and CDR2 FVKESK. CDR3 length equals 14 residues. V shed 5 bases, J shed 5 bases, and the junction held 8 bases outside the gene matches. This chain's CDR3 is CASSTGVGFTEAFF. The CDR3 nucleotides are TGTGCCAGCAGCACAGGGGTCGGATTTACTGAAGCTTTCTTT.

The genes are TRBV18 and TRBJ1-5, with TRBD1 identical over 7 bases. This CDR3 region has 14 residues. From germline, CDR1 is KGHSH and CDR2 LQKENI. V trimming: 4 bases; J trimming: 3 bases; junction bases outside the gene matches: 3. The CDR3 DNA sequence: TGTGCCAGCTCACGAACAGGGGTCAATCAGCCCCAGCATTTT. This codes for CASSRTGVNQPQHF.

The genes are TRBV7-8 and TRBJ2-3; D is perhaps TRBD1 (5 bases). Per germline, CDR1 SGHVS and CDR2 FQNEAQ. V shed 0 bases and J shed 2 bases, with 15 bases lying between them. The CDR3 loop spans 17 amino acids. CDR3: CASSLARRGSLTDTQYF. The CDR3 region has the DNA TGTGCCAGCAGCTTAGCGCGAAGGGGCAGCCTCACAGATACGCAGTATTTT.

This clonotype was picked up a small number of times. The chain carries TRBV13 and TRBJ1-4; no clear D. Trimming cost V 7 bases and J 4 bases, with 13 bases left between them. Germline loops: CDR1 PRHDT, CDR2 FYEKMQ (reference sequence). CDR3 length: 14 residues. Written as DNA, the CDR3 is TGTGCCAGCACCACGACGGGGAGTAATGAAAAACTGTTTTTT. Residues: CASTTTGSNEKLFF.

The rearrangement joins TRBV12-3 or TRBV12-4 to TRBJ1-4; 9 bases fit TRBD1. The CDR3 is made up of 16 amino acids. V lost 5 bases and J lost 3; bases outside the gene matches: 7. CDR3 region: CASSPRTGEPNEKLFF. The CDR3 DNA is TGTGCCAGCAGTCCCAGGACAGGGGAGCCTAATGAAAAACTGTTTTTT.